The clone carrying this T cell receptor beta chain was observed a few times. This record belongs to a study of blood T cell repertoires in COVID-19. Across the study: The United States, Italy and Spain were the sources of the acute and convalescent COVID-19 samples. PBMCs, B-cell-depleted T cells, or T cells provided the cDNA or gDNA that made up the material.

The CDR3 totals 15 residues. Trimming removed 2 bases at V and 3 bases at J, with 14 bases between. Germline CDR1 reads ENHRY; CDR2 reads SYGVKD. Original data processing: By means of reference gene primer amplification, nucleated cell counts were estimated. Profiled with immunoSEQ multiplex PCR; TCRdb holds only in-frame clones, not every one. That table gives V, J and clone size, and the DNA gave D and trimming. The sample contains roughly 230,000 clones, roughly 87% of which appear only once. Input material: peripheral blood. V gene TRBV10-3 combines with J gene TRBJ2-7; no clear D. This TCR was sampled from a human donor in a cohort sampled during active COVID-19. The CDR3 protein is CAISEGGLSLYEQYF. The DNA for the CDR3 is TGTGCCATCAGTGAGGGTGGGCTGTCCCTCTACGAGCAGTACTTC.